This T cell receptor beta chain was documented in a study of T-cell memory formation after mild COVID-19. Whole-study findings and limits: For contracting clones, CD4+ ones sat mainly in CM and EM, CD8+ in EMRA.

MiXCR was run by TCRdb on the 5' RACE reads, yielding one entry per CDR3 protein. The sample lists some 150,000 distinct CDR3 sequences; 20% to 25% were seen once. The table lists this clonotype with a few counts. Its antigen is unknown. The CDR3 has 15 residues. CDR1 and CDR2 from the germline V gene are SGHDT and YYEEEE. Trimming removed 1 base from V and 7 bases from J, with 18 bases in between. The rearrangement joins TRBV5-6 to TRBJ2-7; D perhaps matches TRBD2 (7 bases). The source of this sequence is an adult woman who had mild COVID-19 (a few samples of this study predate the infection). Cell type and time point are not known. Sequences were obtained from PBMCs or a T cell subset sorted from them (not recorded which). Written as DNA, the CDR3 is TGTGCCAGCAGCTTGTTTGCGGGGGCCGCCGAAGAGCAGTACTTC. Amino acids: CASSLFAGAAEEQYF.